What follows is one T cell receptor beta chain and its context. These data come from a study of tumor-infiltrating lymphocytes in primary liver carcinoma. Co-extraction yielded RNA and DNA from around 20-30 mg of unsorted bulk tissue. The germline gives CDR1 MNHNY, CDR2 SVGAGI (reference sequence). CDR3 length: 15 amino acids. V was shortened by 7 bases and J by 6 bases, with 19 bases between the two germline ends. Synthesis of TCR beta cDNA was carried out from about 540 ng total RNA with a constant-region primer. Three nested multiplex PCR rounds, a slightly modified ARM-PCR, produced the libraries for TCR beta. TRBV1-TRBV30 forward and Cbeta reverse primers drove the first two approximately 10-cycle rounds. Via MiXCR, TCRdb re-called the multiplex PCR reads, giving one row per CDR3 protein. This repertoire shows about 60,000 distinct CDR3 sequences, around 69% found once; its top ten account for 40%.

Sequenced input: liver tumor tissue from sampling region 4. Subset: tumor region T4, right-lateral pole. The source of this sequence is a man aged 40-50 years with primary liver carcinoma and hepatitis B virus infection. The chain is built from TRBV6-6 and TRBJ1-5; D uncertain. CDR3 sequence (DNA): TGTGCCAGCACCCTGGAAGGGAGGGTTAGTCAGCCCCAGCATTTT. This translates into CASTLEGRVSQPQHF.